The 22 T cell receptor beta chains below all came from one sample that was sequenced in a study of T cell responses to AZD1222 COVID-19 vaccine. Some clones are missing from TCRdb's copy, which holds only in-frame ones; the method was immunoSEQ multiplex PCR. The sample has fewer than 150,000 clones, 75% to 90% seen once. The starting material was peripheral blood, obtained on day 0 of AZD1222 vaccination. These receptor sequences come from an adult in good health.

The chain links TRBV6-5 to TRBJ2-7; the match to TRBD2 covers 11 bases. V lost 0 bases, J lost 3 bases, and 4 bases stayed unmatched. This CDR3 region has 16 residues. Germline assignment: CDR1 MNHEY and CDR2 SVGAGI. In DNA form, the CDR3 reads TGTGCCAGCAGTTACTCAACCGGGACTAGCGGCTACGAGCAGTACTTC. Encoded protein: CASSYSTGTSGYEQYF.

This sequence joins TRBV6-1 and TRBJ2-7, with unresolved D. Germline V gives CDR1 MNHNS, CDR2 SASEGT. The V and J ends lost 3 bases and 0 bases respectively, with 12 bases between them. The CDR3 covers 15 residues. The CDR3 sequence is CASSDQASSSYEQYF. The CDR3 DNA sequence: TGTGCCAGCAGTGATCAGGCCTCGAGCTCCTACGAGCAGTACTTC.

This chain connects TRBV7-9 to TRBJ2-2; D is ambiguous. The CDR3 covers 13 residues. From germline, CDR1 is SEHNR and CDR2 FQNEAQ (reference sequence). Trimming shortened V by 4 bases and J by 4 bases, and 7 bases separated the two germline ends. CDR3 bases: TGTGCCAGCAGCTCAGGCGCCACCGGGGAGCTGTTTTTT. Protein product: CASSSGATGELFF.

This clone was recorded only once. The V and J genes are TRBV15 and TRBJ2-5; D is uncertain. Between the trimmed V and J ends, which lost 0 bases and 1 base, there was a span of 9 bases. Germline lookup yields CDR1 LNHNV and CDR2 YYDKDF (reference sequence). This CDR3 comprises 15 residues. CDR3 DNA sequence: TGTGCCACCAGCAGAGATTCGTACCGCCAAGAGACCCAGTACTTC. Residues: CATSRDSYRQETQYF.

The chain combines TRBV2 with TRBJ2-7; TRBD2 matches 10 bases. This CDR3 is built from 16 residues. Germline CDR1 is SNHLY and CDR2 is FYNNEI. Trimming removed 6 bases from V and 2 bases from J; junction bases left unmatched: 10. The CDR3 region is CASSENGLAAPYEQYF. In DNA form, the CDR3 reads TGTGCCAGCAGCGAGAATGGACTAGCGGCCCCCTACGAGCAGTACTTC.

In this sample, this clone turned up once. The chain is built from TRBV6-5 and TRBJ2-7; 8 nucleotides agree with TRBD2. CDR1 and CDR2 from the germline V gene are MNHEY and SVGAGI. The trim removed 0 bases at V and 2 bases at J, leaving 3 bases unmatched. The CDR3 spans 15 residues. This CDR3 reads CASSYSAGGAYEQYF. DNA for the CDR3: TGTGCCAGCAGTTACTCGGCGGGAGGAGCCTACGAGCAGTACTTC.

V and J are TRBV18 and TRBJ2-2, with 9 positions matching TRBD1. V lost 5 bases to trimming and J lost 0 bases; unmatched junction nucleotides: 4. CDR1 is KGHSH and CDR2 is LQKENI in the germline V gene. This CDR3 spans 16 amino acids. The DNA for the CDR3 is TGTGCCAGCTCAGGGGACAGGGACGCGAACACCGGGGAGCTGTTTTTT. Its protein is CASSGDRDANTGELFF.

V and J are TRBV7-2 and TRBJ1-2; possibly TRBD1 for D (5 bases). V lost 4 bases and J lost 5, with 20 bases in between. The germline V gene has CDR1 SGHTA and CDR2 FQGNSA. This CDR3 region has 16 residues. CDR3 in amino acids: CASSSSDLGGGYGYTF. The CDR3 DNA reads TGTGCCAGCAGCTCTAGTGATTTGGGGGGAGGATATGGCTACACCTTC.

J is TRBJ1-5 and V is TRBV19; D is perhaps TRBD1 (6 bases). In germline, CDR1 is LNHDA, CDR2 SQIVND (reference sequence). Trimming took off 6 bases at V and 4 bases at J, with 13 bases between the two ends. The CDR3 runs 14 residues. CDR3 DNA: TGTGCCAGTAGCCGACAGGATCGGAATCAGCCCCAGCATTTT. Translation: CASSRQDRNQPQHF. Looking up the rest from reference TRBV19 and TRBJ1-5 gives the full variable domain: DGGITQSPKYLFRKEGQNVTLSCEQNLNHDAMYWYRQDPGQGLRLIYYSQIVNDFQKGDIAEGYSVSREKKESFPLTVTSAQKNPTAFYLCASSRQDRNQPQHFGDGTRLSIL.

The rearrangement uses TRBV5-1 and TRBJ2-5; 7 positions match TRBD1. Trimming removed 3 bases from V and 3 bases from J; junction bases left unmatched: 11. The CDR3 extends over 16 amino acids. Germline CDR1 is SGHRS and CDR2 is YFSETQ. This CDR3 reads CASSSPHGTAKETQYF. The DNA of the CDR3 is TGCGCCAGCAGCTCCCCCCACGGGACAGCGAAAGAGACCCAGTACTTC. The full variable domain, in which reference TRBV5-1 and TRBJ2-5 provide the parts outside the CDR3, is KAGVTQTPRYLIKTRGQQVTLSCSPISGHRSVSWYQQTPGQGLQFLFEYFSETQRNKGNFPGRFSGRQFSNSRSEMNVSTLELGDSALYLCASSSPHGTAKETQYFGPGTRLLVL.

The gene calls are TRBV19 and TRBJ2-1; 8 bases match TRBD2. CDR3 length equals 15 residues. Germline CDR1 reads LNHDA; CDR2 reads SQIVND (reference sequence). The trim removed 11 bases at V and 3 bases at J, leaving 12 bases unmatched. This CDR3 is CAGNGPSGSYNEQFF. CDR3 nucleotide sequence: TGTGCCGGAAACGGACCGAGCGGGAGCTACAATGAGCAGTTCTTC.

The DNA for the CDR3 is TGCGCCAGCAGCGCGAAACAGGGGGTTCGCACTGAAGCTTTCTTT. Translating gives CASSAKQGVRTEAFF. The rearrangement links TRBV10-1 to TRBJ1-1, with 8 bases fitting TRBD1. Germline values: CDR1 WNHNN, CDR2 SYGVQD (reference sequence). The V segment lost 6 bases and the J segment 4 bases; nucleotides outside the gene matches: 10. The CDR3 runs to 15 residues.

The V call is TRBV28, the J call TRBJ2-7, with D possibly TRBD1 on 6 matching bases. The germline gives CDR1 MDHEN, CDR2 SYDVKM. The CDR3 has 18 residues. Trimming left V 3 bases short and J 4 bases short, with 25 bases between. CDR3 sequence: CASSFYARQVRAFYEQYF. CDR3 in DNA: TGTGCCAGCAGTTTTTATGCCCGACAGGTGCGGGCCTTTTACGAGCAGTACTTC.

J is TRBJ2-1 and V is TRBV9, with no clear D. This CDR3 has 14 residues. In germline, CDR1 is SGDLS, CDR2 YYNGEE. With 0 bases removed from V and 3 bases from J, the gap between germline ends came to 7 bases. The CDR3 is CASSVDYSYNEQFF. CDR3 sequence (DNA): TGTGCCAGCAGCGTAGATTACAGCTACAATGAGCAGTTCTTC.

The genes are TRBV29-1 and TRBJ1-1, with 7 bases matching TRBD1. There are 15 residues in the CDR3. V lost 6 bases and J lost 0; bases outside the gene matches: 10. The germline V gene has CDR1 SQVTM and CDR2 ANQGSEA. The CDR3 DNA follows: TGCAGCGTCCACGGACAGGCCCGTATGAACACTGAAGCTTTCTTT. This translates into CSVHGQARMNTEAFF.

The V and J genes are TRBV7-9 and TRBJ1-2; D gene ambiguous. CDR1 and CDR2 from the germline V gene are SEHNR and FQNEAQ (reference sequence). This CDR3 spans 16 amino acids. V lost 2 bases, J lost 4 bases, and 17 bases lay in between. CDR3 residues: CASSLSSTHKLYGYTF. CDR3 sequence (DNA): TGTGCCAGCAGCTTAAGTAGCACACATAAGCTCTATGGCTACACCTTC.

This sequence joins TRBV5-8 and TRBJ2-3; maybe TRBD1 (6 bases). Germline CDR1 is SGHTS and CDR2 is YDEGEE. This CDR3 spans 14 amino acids. V lost 0 bases to trimming and J lost 2 bases, with 7 bases between them. The CDR3 sequence: CASSLDRATDTQYF. The DNA for the CDR3 is TGTGCCAGCAGCTTGGACAGGGCCACAGATACGCAGTATTTT.

This chain connects TRBV6-1 to TRBJ1-2; D gene ambiguous. Germline V gene lookup returns CDR1 MNHNS and CDR2 SASEGT. Trimming removed 0 bases from V and 8 bases from J, with 16 bases in between. CDR3 size: 15 residues. The CDR3 sequence: CASSEALLWPVGYTF. The CDR3 coding sequence is TGTGCCAGCAGTGAAGCGCTTCTTTGGCCTGTCGGCTACACCTTC.

The chain carries TRBV30 and TRBJ2-7, with D possibly being TRBD2 (5 bases). The V gene lost 0 bases and the J gene lost 6 bases, with 9 bases spanning the gap. The length of the CDR3 is 12 residues. Germline V lookup: CDR1 GTSNPN, CDR2 SVGIG (reference sequence). CDR3 sequence (DNA): TGTGCCTGGAGTGTTTCGGCGGGCGAGCAGTACTTC. Translating it yields CAWSVSAGEQYF.

J is TRBJ1-6 and V is TRBV6-2 or TRBV6-3; no firm D call. V was clipped by 6 bases and J by 0 bases, with 15 bases between them. Germline lookup yields CDR1 MNHEY and CDR2 SVGEGT. The length of the CDR3 is 17 residues. The CDR3 reads CASSSRRLSSYNSPLHF. The CDR3, as DNA: TGTGCCAGCAGCTCCCGCAGGCTCAGCTCCTATAATTCACCCCTCCACTTT.

The chain combines TRBV4-1 with TRBJ1-1, with D possibly being TRBD1 (6 bases). This CDR3 has 14 amino acids. Trimming removed 1 base from V and 4 bases from J, with 10 bases in between. CDR1 MGHRA and CDR2 YSYEKL come from the germline V gene. The DNA of the CDR3 is TGCGCCAGCAGCCAAGTGCGGACAGCCACTGAAGCTTTCTTT. This sequence encodes CASSQVRTATEAFF.

The rearrangement uses TRBV29-1 and TRBJ1-1, with 7 bases identical to TRBD1. CDR3 length: 14 residues. Germline V gives CDR1 SQVTM, CDR2 ANQGSEA. Germline trimming cut 1 base from V and 5 bases from J; bases unmatched to any gene: 7. The DNA for the CDR3 is TGCAGCGTTGAAGGAGGGGGCGCAAATACTGAAGCTTTCTTT. Translated, it gives CSVEGGGANTEAFF.